A single sample is the source of the 10 T cell receptor beta chains below, sequenced in a study of cytotoxic CD8 clonotypes in ibrutinib-treated CLL. The protocol was immunoSEQ multiplex PCR, while the TCRdb copy is restricted to in-frame clones and leaves out a portion. Of approximately 46,000 clones in the sample, about 72% were seen once. The input for sequencing was PBMCs, taken after 12 months of ibrutinib treatment. The source is a human donor with chronic lymphocytic leukemia.

V usage is TRBV30 and J usage is TRBJ2-3; D ambiguous. V was cut by 0 bases and J by 2 bases, with 12 bases left in between. Germline V lookup: CDR1 GTSNPN, CDR2 SVGIG (reference sequence). The CDR3 is 15 residues long. The CDR3 DNA sequence: TGTGCCTGGAGTGTTAATGAGTGGAACACAGATACGCAGTATTTT. Amino acids: CAWSVNEWNTDTQYF.

This clone was detected only a few times. The V and J genes are TRBV7-9 and TRBJ1-2; weak D call: TRBD1 (6 bases). This CDR3 is built from 13 residues. Germline V gene sequence: CDR1 SEHNR, CDR2 FQNEAQ (reference sequence). Between the trimmed V and J ends, which lost 7 bases and 2 bases, there was a span of 11 bases. The CDR3 nucleotides read TGTGCCAGCATCCGTACAGGGAACTATGGCTACACCTTC. It codes for CASIRTGNYGYTF.

J is TRBJ2-3 and V is TRBV7-2; 12 nucleotides match TRBD2. The CDR3 covers 15 residues. CDR1 is SGHTA, CDR2 FQGNSA, per germline. V lost 4 bases to trimming and J lost 5 bases; unmatched junction nucleotides: 4. The CDR3 is CASSSPSGRGDTQYF. The CDR3 DNA is TGTGCCAGCAGCTCCCCTAGCGGGAGGGGAGATACGCAGTATTTT.

The V call is TRBV10-2, the J call TRBJ2-1, with 12 bases fitting TRBD2. The CDR3 runs to 14 residues. The germline CDR1 and CDR2 sequences are WSHSY and SAAADI. The trim removed 8 bases at V and 7 bases at J, leaving 6 bases unmatched. DNA of the CDR3: TGCGCCAGCGCTCTAGCGGGAGGGTTTAATGAGCAGTTCTTC. Amino acids: CASALAGGFNEQFF.

V usage is TRBV27 and J usage is TRBJ2-3; TRBD1 agrees at 10 bases. Germline trimming cut 4 bases from V and 6 bases from J; bases unmatched to any gene: 10. CDR1 and CDR2 (germline): MNHEY, SMNVEV (reference sequence). The CDR3 length is 16 residues. DNA of the CDR3: TGTGCCAGCAGTTCCTACCCCGGGACAGGGGATGATACGCAGTATTTT. Translating it yields CASSSYPGTGDDTQYF.

Only a few counts were recorded for this clone. V gene TRBV7-2 combines with J gene TRBJ1-3; D not resolved. The CDR3 runs 16 residues. The V end was cut by 1 base, the J end by 0 bases, with 10 bases between. The germline gives CDR1 SGHTA, CDR2 FQGNSA. The CDR3 protein is CASSLVEGSSGNTIYF. In DNA form, the CDR3 reads TGTGCCAGCAGCTTAGTTGAGGGTTCCTCTGGAAACACCATATATTTT. Full variable domain (remainder filled in from reference TRBV7-2 and TRBJ1-3): GAGVSQSPSNKVTEKGKDVELRCDPISGHTALYWYRQSLGQGLEFLIYFQGNSAPDKSGLPSDRFSAERTGGSVSTLTIQRTQQEDSAVYLCASSLVEGSSGNTIYFGEGSWLTVV.

The rearrangement links TRBV18 to TRBJ2-1; D remains unclear. V was clipped by 3 bases and J by 5 bases, with 2 bases between them. The CDR3 consists of 11 residues. Germline V gives CDR1 KGHSH, CDR2 LQKENI. CDR3 sequence reads: CASSPDNEQFF. CDR3 DNA: TGTGCCAGCTCACCTGACAATGAGCAGTTCTTC.

The chain links TRBV19 to TRBJ2-7, with TRBD2 identical over 7 bases. Germline CDR1 reads LNHDA; CDR2 reads SQIVND (reference sequence). This CDR3 has 15 residues. V lost 5 bases to trimming and J lost 1 base; unmatched junction nucleotides: 8. The CDR3 here is CASSPELASSYEQYF. DNA for the CDR3: TGTGCCAGTAGTCCGGAACTAGCGTCTTCCTACGAGCAGTACTTC. Complete variable domain (other parts from reference TRBV19 and TRBJ2-7): DGGITQSPKYLFRKEGQNVTLSCEQNLNHDAMYWYRQDPGQGLRLIYYSQIVNDFQKGDIAEGYSVSREKKESFPLTVTSAQKNPTAFYLCASSPELASSYEQYFGPGTRLTVT.

The table lists this clone with many counts. The rearrangement uses TRBV7-2 and TRBJ1-2; D is unclear. V lost 4 bases and J lost 7, with 16 bases in between. The germline V gene has CDR1 SGHTA and CDR2 FQGNSA. The CDR3 is 14 residues long. Here the CDR3 reads CASSSRSSGSGYTF. CDR3 DNA sequence: TGTGCCAGCAGCTCTCGCAGCTCGGGCTCTGGCTACACCTTC.

The chain is built from TRBV4-2 and TRBJ1-1; 7 bases line up with TRBD1. Looked up from germline, CDR1 is LGHNA and CDR2 is YNFKEQ. J lost 6 bases, V lost 0 bases, and 4 bases had no gene match. The CDR3 is 14 residues long. CDR3 sequence reads: CASSQEGTGAEAFF. CDR3 nucleotides: TGTGCCAGCAGCCAAGAGGGCACAGGGGCTGAAGCTTTCTTT.